This T cell receptor beta chain was retrieved from a study of Tregs in tolerant kidney transplant recipients (dated by TCRdb to about 2019). Broadly, across the study: Additional Treg samples were obtained from a roughly three-day mixed lymphocyte reaction with belatacept, with some samples followed by a 5-day donor restimulation, before recipient CD4+CD25+CD127- cells were sorted. In a few healthy controls, several methods of expanding Tregs specific for an allogeneic donor were compared by TCRbeta repertoire sequencing. During sorting of primary belatacept mixed lymphocyte reaction cultures, recipient cells were distinguished from donor cells with antibodies. TCRbeta sequencing was used in the study to identify donor-specific regulatory T cells before combined kidney and bone marrow transplantation, and the identified cells were then tracked after transplant. Study-level results and caveats: Biological reproducibility was not examined directly, but technical replication error appeared to be minimal. Because the study included only a small number of patients, the results must be confirmed in larger populations and under other immunosuppression protocols. Expanding Tregs with activated donor B cells appeared to identify the most biologically relevant and donor-specific TCRbeta repertoire.

Between the V and J ends, shortened by 2 bases and 0 bases respectively, the junction contains 16 bases. The CDR3 has 17 amino acids, counting the end cysteine and phenylalanine. CDR3 DNA only is kept here, 51 bases in frame from base 1. CDR1 and CDR2 were assigned from the germline V gene as SGHTA and FQGNSA. Turning to this clone: Its cognate antigen has yet to be identified. There are no base qualities to consult, and no much larger clone falls within one base.

Blood from healthy controls was obtained either from healthy volunteers or as purchased buffy coats. Healthy control blood was processed to PBMCs with a Ficoll density gradient and then cryopreserved, whereas patient PBMCs were collected both before and after transplant. Genomic DNA was extracted from sorted cells with the QIAGEN DNeasy Blood and Tissue Kit for TCRbeta CDR3 sequencing. High-throughput TCRbeta CDR3 sequencing, which included PCR amplification with bias correction and internal controls, was done commercially through immunoSEQ. The study's own analysis went as follows. Unique productive TCRbeta sequences were defined by CDR3 nucleotide sequence where primers matched, otherwise by CDR3 amino acid sequence with Vbeta and Jbeta genes. A sequence counted as donor-reactive if, in CFSE-low cells, the sequence had a frequency of at least 0.01% and was expanded at least 5-fold compared with unstimulated cells. Jensen-Shannon divergence, calculated on the top 100 TCRbeta sequences ranked by frequency, was used to quantify repertoire divergence. For samples with multiple sequencing runs, sorting error was corrected separately for each run before the runs were pooled. The table was pulled from immuneACCESS by TCRdb, which kept in-frame rearrangements only. Such tables lose some clones; where checked, under half of the loss comes from unresolved V genes, and the rest has no known cause. The V and J calls and clone size are taken from that table; D and trimming were inferred from the DNA. This sample has about 19,000 clones in its table, and roughly 65% of those were observed once. 3% to 3.5% of the sample is taken by the ten largest.

The chain is assembled from TRBV7-2 and TRBJ1-1, and possibly TRBD1, on 6 matching bases. What was sequenced was Tregs from blood cultured with allogeneic cells. The source of this sequence is a human donor in good health. The CDR3 reads as follows: CASSLTGGRGLNTEAFF. The nucleotides are TGTGCCAGCAGCTTAACGGGGGGCAGGGGCCTGAACACTGAAGCTTTCTTT.